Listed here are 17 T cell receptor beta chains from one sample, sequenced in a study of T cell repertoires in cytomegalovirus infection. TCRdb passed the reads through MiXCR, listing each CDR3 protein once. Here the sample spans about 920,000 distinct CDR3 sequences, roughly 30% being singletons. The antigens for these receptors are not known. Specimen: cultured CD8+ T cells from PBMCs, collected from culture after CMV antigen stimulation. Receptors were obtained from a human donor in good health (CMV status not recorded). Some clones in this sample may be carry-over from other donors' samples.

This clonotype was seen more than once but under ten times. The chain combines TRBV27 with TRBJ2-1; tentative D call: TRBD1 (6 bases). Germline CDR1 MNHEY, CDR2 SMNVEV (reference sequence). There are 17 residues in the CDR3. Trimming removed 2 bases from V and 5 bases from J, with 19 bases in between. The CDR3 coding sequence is TGTGCCAGCAGTTTAATCGCCGCGGCAGGGGCTAACAATGAGCAGTTCTTC. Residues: CASSLIAAAGANNEQFF.

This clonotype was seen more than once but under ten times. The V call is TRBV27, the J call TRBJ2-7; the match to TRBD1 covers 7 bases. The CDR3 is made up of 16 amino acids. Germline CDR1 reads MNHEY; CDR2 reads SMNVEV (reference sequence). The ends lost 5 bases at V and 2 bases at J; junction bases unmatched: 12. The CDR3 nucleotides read TGTGCCAGCAGTCTGTCGACAGGGAGCCTACCCTACGAGCAGTACTTC. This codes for CASSLSTGSLPYEQYF.

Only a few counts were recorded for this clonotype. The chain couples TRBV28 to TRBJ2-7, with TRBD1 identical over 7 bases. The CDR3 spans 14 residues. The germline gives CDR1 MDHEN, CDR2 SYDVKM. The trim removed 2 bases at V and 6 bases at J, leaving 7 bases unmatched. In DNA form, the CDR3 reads TGTGCCAGCAGTTTAAGGGGGCGCGCGGGCGAGCAGTACGTC. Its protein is CASSLRGRAGEQYV.

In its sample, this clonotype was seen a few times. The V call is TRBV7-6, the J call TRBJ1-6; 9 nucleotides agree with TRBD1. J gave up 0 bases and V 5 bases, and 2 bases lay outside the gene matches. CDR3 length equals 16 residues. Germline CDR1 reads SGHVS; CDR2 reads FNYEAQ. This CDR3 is CASSHRGLSYNSPLHF. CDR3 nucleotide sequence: TGTGCCAGCAGCCACAGGGGGCTCTCCTATAATTCACCCCTCCACTTT.

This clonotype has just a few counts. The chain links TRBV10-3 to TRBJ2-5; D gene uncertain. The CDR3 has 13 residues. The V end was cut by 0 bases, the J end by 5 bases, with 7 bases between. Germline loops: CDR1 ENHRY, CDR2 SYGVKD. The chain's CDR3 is CAISESPGETQYF. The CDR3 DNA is TGTGCCATCAGTGAGTCGCCGGGTGAGACCCAGTACTTC.

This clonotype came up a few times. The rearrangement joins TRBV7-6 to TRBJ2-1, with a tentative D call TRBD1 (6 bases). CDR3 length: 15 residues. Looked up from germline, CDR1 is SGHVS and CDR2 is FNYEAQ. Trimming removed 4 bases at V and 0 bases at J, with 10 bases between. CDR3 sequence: CASSYTGSSYNEQFF. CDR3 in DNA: TGTGCCAGCAGCTATACAGGGAGCTCCTACAATGAGCAGTTCTTC.

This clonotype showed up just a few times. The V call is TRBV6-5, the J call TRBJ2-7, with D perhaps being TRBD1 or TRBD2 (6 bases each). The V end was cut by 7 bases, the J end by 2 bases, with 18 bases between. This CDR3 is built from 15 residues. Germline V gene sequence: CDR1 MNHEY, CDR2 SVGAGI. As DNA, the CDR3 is TGTGCCAGCAATAGACAACAGGGAGGCCCCTACGAGCAGTACGTC. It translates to CASNRQQGGPYEQYV.

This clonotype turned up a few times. The CDR3 DNA follows: TGTGCCAGCAGTTGGGTGCTACAAGAGACCCAGTACTTC. Amino acids: CASSWVLQETQYF. The gene calls are TRBV6-5 and TRBJ2-5; D is unresolved. The V gene lost 4 bases and the J gene lost 2 bases, with 8 bases spanning the gap. Germline CDR1 is MNHEY and CDR2 is SVGAGI. CDR3 size: 13 residues.

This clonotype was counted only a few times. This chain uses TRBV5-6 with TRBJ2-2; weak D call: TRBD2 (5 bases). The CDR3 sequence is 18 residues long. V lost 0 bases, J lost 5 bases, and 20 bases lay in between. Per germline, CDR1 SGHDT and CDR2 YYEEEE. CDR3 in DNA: TGTGCCAGCAGCTTGGTAGTTGCAGGCCCAGGCGGGACCGGGGAGCTGTTTTTT. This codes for CASSLVVAGPGGTGELFF.

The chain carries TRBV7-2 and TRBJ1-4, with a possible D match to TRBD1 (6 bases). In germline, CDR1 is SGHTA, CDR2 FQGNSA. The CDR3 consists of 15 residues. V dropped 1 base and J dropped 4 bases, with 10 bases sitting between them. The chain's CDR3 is CASSLGDNRNEKLFF. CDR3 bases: TGTGCCAGCAGCTTAGGGGACAACCGTAATGAAAAACTGTTTTTT.

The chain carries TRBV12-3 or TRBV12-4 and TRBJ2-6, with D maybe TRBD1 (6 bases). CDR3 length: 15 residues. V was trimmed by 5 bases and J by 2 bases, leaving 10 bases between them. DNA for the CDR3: TGTGCCAGCAGTACCGGGGACACTGGGGCCAACGTCCTGACTTTC. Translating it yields CASSTGDTGANVLTF.

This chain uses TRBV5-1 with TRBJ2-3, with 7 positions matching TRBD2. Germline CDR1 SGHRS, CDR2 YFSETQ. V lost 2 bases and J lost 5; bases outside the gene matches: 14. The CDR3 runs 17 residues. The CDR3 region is CASSFYSGDYVGDTQYF. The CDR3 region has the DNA TGCGCCAGCAGCTTTTACAGTGGGGACTACGTTGGAGATACGCAGTATTTT.

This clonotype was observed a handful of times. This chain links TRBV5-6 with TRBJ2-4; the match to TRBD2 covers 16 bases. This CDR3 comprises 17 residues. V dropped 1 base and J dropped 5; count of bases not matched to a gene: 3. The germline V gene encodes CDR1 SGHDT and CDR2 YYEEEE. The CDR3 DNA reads TGTGCCAGCAGCTTGCCGGGACTAGCGGGGGGGCAAAACATTCAGTACTTC. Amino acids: CASSLPGLAGGQNIQYF.

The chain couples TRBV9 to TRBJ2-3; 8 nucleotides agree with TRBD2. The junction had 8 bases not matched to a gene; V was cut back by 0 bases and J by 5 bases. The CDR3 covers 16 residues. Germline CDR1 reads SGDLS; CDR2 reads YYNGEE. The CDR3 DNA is TGTGCCAGCAGCGTAGAAGGCGGGGGGATTAAAGATACGCAGTATTTT. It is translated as CASSVEGGGIKDTQYF.

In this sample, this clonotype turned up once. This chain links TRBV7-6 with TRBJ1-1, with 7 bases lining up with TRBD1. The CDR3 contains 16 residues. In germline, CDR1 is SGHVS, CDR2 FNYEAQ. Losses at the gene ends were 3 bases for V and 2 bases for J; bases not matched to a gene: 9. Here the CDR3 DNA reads TGTGCCAGCAGCTTGACAGGGATAGGCGCAAACACTGAAGCTTTCTTT. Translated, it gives CASSLTGIGANTEAFF.

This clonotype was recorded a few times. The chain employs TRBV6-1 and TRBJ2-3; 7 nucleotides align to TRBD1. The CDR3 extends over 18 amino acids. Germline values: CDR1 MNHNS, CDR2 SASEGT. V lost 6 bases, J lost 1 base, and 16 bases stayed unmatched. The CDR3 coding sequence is TGTGCCAGCAGCCACACTGTCCTATACGGACAGGGCACAGATACGCAGTATTTT. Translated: CASSHTVLYGQGTDTQYF.

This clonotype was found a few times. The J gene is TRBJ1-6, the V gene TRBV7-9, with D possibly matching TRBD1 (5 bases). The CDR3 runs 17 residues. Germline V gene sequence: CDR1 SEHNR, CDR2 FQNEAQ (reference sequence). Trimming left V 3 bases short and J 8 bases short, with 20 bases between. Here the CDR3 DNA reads TGTGCCAGCAGCTTCGCCGGGACCCCGCGAAGAGATTCACCCCTCCACTTT. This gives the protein CASSFAGTPRRDSPLHF.